These 25 T cell receptor beta chains were sequenced from one sample in a study of T cell clonality in common variable immunodeficiency. Study-wide findings and caveats: Reportedly, TCR beta sequences from common variable immunodeficiency showed fewer deletions and N-nucleotide insertions.

These receptors have no known antigen. Assay used: immunoSEQ multiplex PCR; TCRdb lists only in-frame clones, some missing. The sample has about 42,000 clones, none seen only once. Sequencing was performed on peripheral blood mononuclear cells. The receptors stem from a human donor with common variable immunodeficiency.

This clone occurred many times. The DNA read from the CDR3 is TGCAGTGCTTCTAGCGCATACAATGAG. It is translated as CSASSAYNE. The whole CDR3 is CSASSAYNEQFF. V usage is TRBV20-1 and J usage is TRBJ2-1, with D maybe TRBD2 (6 bases). The read finishes 3 residues shy of the CDR3 end, and the germline J gene is used to complete it. Trimming stripped 5 bases from V and 4 bases from J, with 9 bases between. Germline V CDR1 and CDR2: DFQATT, SNEGSKA (reference sequence). The CDR3 consists of 12 residues.

Remarks on this clone: The CDR3 end is not reached by the read, which stops 3 residues before it; the germline J gene fills it in. This chain uses TRBV11-2 with TRBJ2-3; unclear D gene. The CDR3 is 13 amino acids. Looked up from germline, CDR1 is SGHAT and CDR2 is FQNNGV. V lost 4 bases and J 2 bases, leaving 7 bases between the germline ends. CDR3 DNA, as far as it was read: TGTGCCAGCAGCTCACAGTACACAGATACG. The encoded protein is CASSSQYTDT. The CDR3, in full, reads CASSSQYTDTQYF.

Notes on this clone: The CDR3 goes on 3 residues after the read ends, and that part is filled in from the germline J gene. This rearrangement joins TRBV18 to TRBJ2-3; 8 nucleotides line up with TRBD1. Germline V gene lookup returns CDR1 KGHSH and CDR2 LQKENI. V lost 3 bases and J lost 4; bases outside the gene matches: 6. The CDR3 extends over 15 amino acids. CDR3 loop: CASSPRTGSADTQYF. CDR3 DNA, as far as it was read: TGTGCCAGCTCACCCAGGACAGGGAGCGCAGATACG.

This clone came up a few times. The read falls 3 residues short of the CDR3 end, and the missing part is taken from the germline J gene. The rearrangement joins TRBV7-3 to TRBJ2-3; 8 nucleotides line up with TRBD2. Germline V CDR1 and CDR2: SGHTA, FQGTGA. J was trimmed by 5 bases and V by 2 bases; bases with no gene match: 15. There are 18 residues in the CDR3. The sequenced part of the CDR3 DNA is TGTGCCAGCAGCTTATCCCCGGGGGGGGGCTCTTGGGTAGATACG. This sequence encodes CASSLSPGGGSWVDT. The whole CDR3 region reads CASSLSPGGGSWVDTQYF.

This clone was recorded at least ten times. Germline and junction disagree at one end, which may indicate a read error. The CDR3 end falls 3 residues outside the read, so it is completed with the germline J gene. The V gene is TRBV7-7, the J gene TRBJ2-5; 12 nucleotides match TRBD2. This CDR3 has 16 residues. CDR1 is SSHAT and CDR2 is FNYEAQ in the germline V gene (reference sequence). CDR3 DNA, as far as it was read: TGTGCTAGCAGCCCGACGACTAGCGGGAGCGGTGAGACC. Translation gives CASSPTTSGSGET. Given in full, the CDR3 is CASSPTTSGSGETQYF.

The CDR3 here is CASSELTVQETQYF. CDR3 bases read: TGTGCCAGCAGTGAATTGACAGTCCAAGAGACC. The chain combines TRBV6-1 with TRBJ2-5; D may be TRBD1 (5 bases). The read terminates 3 residues ahead of where the CDR3 ends, so the germline J gene completes it. The CDR3 is made up of 14 amino acids. The germline gives CDR1 MNHNS, CDR2 SASEGT. The V and J ends lost 2 bases and 1 base respectively, with 8 bases between them.

To note about this clone: Coverage ceases 3 residues before the CDR3 finishes, and the germline J gene fills in the end. The chain is built from TRBV20-1 and TRBJ2-7; TRBD1 matches at 11 bases. Losses at the gene ends were 3 bases for V and 6 bases for J; bases not matched to a gene: 7. Germline values: CDR1 DFQATT, CDR2 SNEGSKA (reference sequence). This CDR3 spans 14 amino acids. CDR3 bases read: TGCAGTGCTAGGTGGACAGGGGGCCGCGTCGAG. Protein: CSARWTGGRVE. The whole CDR3 reads CSARWTGGRVEQYF.

This clone has a count of ten or more. The read terminates 3 residues before the CDR3 end, so the remaining end is supplied by the germline J gene. The V gene is TRBV5-1, the J gene TRBJ2-7, with a weak D call TRBD2 (8 bases). V shed 2 bases and J shed 3 bases, with 15 bases lying between them. Germline values: CDR1 SGHRS, CDR2 YFSETQ. The CDR3 sequence is 15 residues long. The chain's CDR3 is CASSLGGGGFYEQYF. Incomplete CDR3 DNA: TGCGCCAGCAGCTTAGGGGGCGGGGGGTTCTACGAG.

On this clone: The read ends 3 residues early relative to the CDR3; the germline J gene fills the gap. V is TRBV2 and J is TRBJ2-7; TRBD1 matches 7 bases. The CDR3 has 13 amino acids. Germline trimming cut 6 bases from V and 3 bases from J; bases unmatched to any gene: 5. Germline CDR1 SNHLY, CDR2 FYNNEI. The CDR3 reads CASRVAGGYEQYF. CDR3 DNA (partial): TGTGCCAGCAGGGTCGCAGGGGGCTACGAG.

Worth noting for this clone: The CDR3 is cut off 3 residues early in the read; its end comes from the germline J gene. The V gene is TRBV19, the J gene TRBJ2-3, with TRBD1 matching over 7 bases. Looked up from germline, CDR1 is LNHDA and CDR2 is SQIVND (reference sequence). V dropped 3 bases and J dropped 1; count of bases not matched to a gene: 4. The CDR3 covers 15 residues. CDR3 sequence reads: CASSMGDSRTDTQYF. CDR3 DNA (partial): TGTGCCAGTAGTATGGGGGACAGCCGCACAGATACG.

The table lists this clone with many counts. The CDR3 goes on 3 residues after the read ends, and that part is filled in from the germline J gene. The chain employs TRBV10-3 and TRBJ1-5; D is undetermined. V was cut by 4 bases and J by 0 bases, with 13 bases left in between. The CDR3 is made up of 16 amino acids. Germline values: CDR1 ENHRY, CDR2 SYGVKD. The DNA read from the CDR3 is TGTGCCATCAGTGCCTCCGCCGCGGGTAGCAATCAGCCC. Translating gives CAISASAAGSNQP. The complete CDR3 sequence is CAISASAAGSNQPQHF.

This clone was detected ten times or more. The read ends 3 residues before the CDR3 terminus; that terminus is restored from the germline J gene. V and J are TRBV7-3 and TRBJ2-1; D remains ambiguous. The CDR3 covers 11 residues. V was pared by 6 bases and J by 5 bases, with 5 bases between. Germline CDR1 and CDR2: SGHTA and FQGTGA. Partial CDR3 DNA: TGTGCCAGCAGTCAGGACAATGAG. Translated: CASSQDNE. The full CDR3 protein reads CASSQDNEQFF.

Comments on this clone: The read halts 3 residues ahead of the CDR3 end, with the missing end drawn from the germline J gene. The chain employs TRBV2 and TRBJ2-3; either TRBD1 or TRBD2 may fit D (6 bases each). Trimming stripped 10 bases from V and 3 bases from J, with 17 bases between. The CDR3 sequence is 14 residues long. CDR1 and CDR2 (germline): SNHLY, FYNNEI. The DNA read from the CDR3 is TGTGCCAAAGGAGGGGGAAAAAGGACAGATACG. This translates into CAKGGGKRTDT. The whole CDR3 region reads CAKGGGKRTDTQYF.

This clone was counted at least ten times. Read sequence stops 3 residues before the CDR3 end, and the germline J gene provides the missing end. The chain couples TRBV2 to TRBJ1-5; tentatively, D is TRBD1 (5 bases). This CDR3 is built from 14 residues. Trimming cost V 6 bases and J 3 bases, with 12 bases left between them. From germline, CDR1 is SNHLY and CDR2 FYNNEI. The CDR3 region is CASRGDSANQPQHF. CDR3 DNA, as far as it was read: TGTGCCAGCAGAGGAGACAGCGCCAATCAGCCC.

This clone was seen at least ten times. The read comes to an end 3 residues before the CDR3 does, leaving the germline J gene to fill in the end. This sequence joins TRBV7-9 and TRBJ2-1; 9 positions match TRBD1. CDR3 length: 14 amino acids. Germline values: CDR1 SEHNR, CDR2 FQNEAQ (reference sequence). V trimming: 3 bases; J trimming: 6 bases; junction bases outside the gene matches: 3. CDR3 sequence reads: CASSLKGQGNEQFF. CDR3 bases read: TGTGCCAGCAGCTTGAAGGGACAGGGCAATGAG.

This clone was seen repeatedly, ten times or more. From the germline J gene comes the end of the CDR3, since the read stops 3 residues before it. This sequence joins TRBV10-1 and TRBJ2-1; TRBD1 agrees at 8 bases. V trimming: 5 bases; J trimming: 4 bases; junction bases outside the gene matches: 7. CDR1 is WNHNN and CDR2 is SYGVQD in the germline V gene (reference sequence). There are 15 residues in the CDR3. The chain's CDR3 is CASSIGQGEYNEQFF. The sequenced part of the CDR3 DNA is TGCGCCAGCAGTATCGGACAGGGAGAGTACAATGAG.

This clone was counted only a few times. The read gets to within 3 residues of the CDR3 end, and the germline J gene fills in the rest. This chain links TRBV7-3 with TRBJ2-7, with 7 bases aligning to TRBD2. With 5 bases clipped from V and 0 bases from J, the junction kept 7 bases outside the gene matches. The CDR3 contains 15 residues. Germline CDR1 SGHTA, CDR2 FQGTGA. CDR3 region: CASSPSGTFSYEQYF. CDR3 bases read: TGTGCCAGCAGCCCCAGCGGGACCTTCTCCTACGAG.

Note on this clone: The read finishes 3 residues shy of the CDR3 end, and the germline J gene is used to complete it. This chain links TRBV19 with TRBJ1-1; tentative D call: TRBD1 (6 bases). Germline CDR1 reads LNHDA; CDR2 reads SQIVND (reference sequence). This CDR3 comprises 14 residues. V was shortened by 5 bases and J by 7 bases, with 17 bases between the two germline ends. CDR3 region: CASSPGGFRGEAFF. CDR3 DNA, as far as it was read: TGTGCCAGTAGTCCGGGGGGCTTTCGGGGTGAA.

This clone appeared a few times. The CDR3 end falls 3 residues outside the read, so it is completed with the germline J gene. The V and J genes are TRBV19 and TRBJ2-3, with 10 nucleotides matching TRBD2. Germline values: CDR1 LNHDA, CDR2 SQIVND (reference sequence). V lost 10 bases, J lost 6 bases, and 7 bases stayed unmatched. The CDR3 totals 13 residues. CDR3 sequence: CATEAGGPDTQYF. The part of the CDR3 DNA that was read is TGTGCCACCGAAGCGGGGGGGCCGGATACG. The whole variable domain, remainder taken from reference TRBV19 and TRBJ2-3, is DGGITQSPKYLFRKEGQNVTLSCEQNLNHDAMYWYRQDPGQGLRLIYYSQIVNDFQKGDIAEGYSVSREKKESFPLTVTSAQKNPTAFYLCATEAGGPDTQYFGPGTRLTVL.

This clone came up many times. The read comes to an end 3 residues before the CDR3 does, leaving the germline J gene to fill in the end. The genes are TRBV20-1 and TRBJ2-3; no firm D call. CDR1 and CDR2 (germline): DFQATT, SNEGSKA (reference sequence). The CDR3 has 11 amino acids. The V end was cut by 5 bases, the J end by 0 bases, with 3 bases between. The CDR3 is CSAVSTDTQYF. Incomplete CDR3 DNA: TGCAGTGCTGTAAGCACAGATACG.

This clone was picked up many times. Coverage ceases 3 residues before the CDR3 finishes, and the germline J gene fills in the end. V usage is TRBV7-2 and J usage is TRBJ2-1; TRBD2 aligns across 9 bases. CDR3 length equals 15 residues. V was clipped by 3 bases and J by 5 bases; unmatched bases: 5. From germline, CDR1 is SGHTA and CDR2 FQGNSA. This chain's CDR3 is CASSFGLAGNNEQFF. CDR3 DNA, as far as it was read: TGTGCCAGCAGCTTCGGCCTAGCGGGGAACAATGAG.

Worth noting for this clone: The sequence runs out 3 residues before the end of the CDR3; the remainder is reconstructed from the germline J gene. V and J are TRBV5-6 and TRBJ2-5, with 7 bases aligning to TRBD1. This CDR3 has 15 residues. Germline V CDR1 and CDR2: SGHDT, YYEEEE. The V and J ends lost 2 bases and 2 bases, in that order; junction bases with no gene match: 6. CDR3 loop: CASSFQTGTQETQYF. The CDR3 bases that were read are TGTGCCAGCAGCTTCCAGACAGGGACGCAAGAGACC.

Comments on this clone: From the germline J gene comes the end of the CDR3, since the read stops 3 residues before it. J is TRBJ2-3 and V is TRBV2, with TRBD2 identical over 11 bases. V gave up 6 bases and J gave up 1 base; unmatched junction bases: 6. CDR1 and CDR2 from the germline V gene are SNHLY and FYNNEI. The CDR3 is 16 amino acids. CDR3 in amino acids: CASRIMGLAGTDTQYF. The sequenced part of the CDR3 DNA is TGTGCCAGCAGAATAATGGGACTAGCGGGCACAGATACG.

In regard to this clone: The CDR3 end falls 3 residues outside the read, so it is completed with the germline J gene. This rearrangement joins TRBV30 to TRBJ2-1; the match to TRBD2 covers 8 bases. The CDR3 runs 11 residues. V shed 5 bases and J 7 bases; nucleotides not matched to a gene: 1. Germline V CDR1 and CDR2: GTSNPN, SVGIG (reference sequence). This CDR3 is CAWGGGNEQFF. The sequenced part of the CDR3 DNA is TGTGCCTGGGGCGGGGGGAATGAG.

This clone was seen repeatedly, ten times or more. The observed sequence ends 3 residues before the CDR3 terminus, with the missing tail filled in from the germline J gene. The chain is built from TRBV7-9 and TRBJ2-7, with 8 bases that match TRBD1. The germline CDR1 and CDR2 sequences are SEHNR and FQNEAQ (reference sequence). The V and J ends lost 5 bases and 0 bases, in that order; junction bases with no gene match: 6. The CDR3 runs to 15 residues. The CDR3 loop reads CASSLWTGSSYEQYF. CDR3 bases read: TGTGCCAGCAGCCTGTGGACAGGGAGCTCCTACGAG.